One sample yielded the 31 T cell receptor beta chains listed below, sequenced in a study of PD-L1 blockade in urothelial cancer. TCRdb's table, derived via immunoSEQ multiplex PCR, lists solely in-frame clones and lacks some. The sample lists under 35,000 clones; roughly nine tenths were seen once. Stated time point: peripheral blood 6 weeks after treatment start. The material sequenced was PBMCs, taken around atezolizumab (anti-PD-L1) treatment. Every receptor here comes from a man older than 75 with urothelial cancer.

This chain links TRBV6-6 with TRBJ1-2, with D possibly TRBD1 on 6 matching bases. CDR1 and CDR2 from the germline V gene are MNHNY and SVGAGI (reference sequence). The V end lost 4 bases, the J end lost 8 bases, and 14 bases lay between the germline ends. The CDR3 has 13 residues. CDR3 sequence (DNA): TGTGCCAGCAGTTTGGGCCAGGGGCTGGGCTACACCTTC. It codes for CASSLGQGLGYTF.

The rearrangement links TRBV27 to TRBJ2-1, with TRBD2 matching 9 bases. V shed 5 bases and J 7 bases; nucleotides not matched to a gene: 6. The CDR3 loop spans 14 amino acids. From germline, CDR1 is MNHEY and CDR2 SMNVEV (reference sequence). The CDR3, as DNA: TGTGCCAGCAGTGGCGGGAGGGCCCAGAATGAGCAGTTCTTC. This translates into CASSGGRAQNEQFF.

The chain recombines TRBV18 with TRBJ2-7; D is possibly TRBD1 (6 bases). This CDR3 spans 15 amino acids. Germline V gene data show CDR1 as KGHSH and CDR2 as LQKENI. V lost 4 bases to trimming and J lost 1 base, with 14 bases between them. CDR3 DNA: TGTGCCAGCTCACAATCAGGGGCTTCGTCCTACGAGCAGTACTTC. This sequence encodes CASSQSGASSYEQYF.

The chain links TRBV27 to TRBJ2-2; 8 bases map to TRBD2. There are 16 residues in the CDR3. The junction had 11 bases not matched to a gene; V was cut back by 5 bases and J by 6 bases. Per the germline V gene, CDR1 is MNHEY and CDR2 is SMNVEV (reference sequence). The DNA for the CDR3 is TGTGCCAGCAGTCCTCGCAGCGGGAGAGAACCCGGGGAGCTGTTTTTT. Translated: CASSPRSGREPGELFF.

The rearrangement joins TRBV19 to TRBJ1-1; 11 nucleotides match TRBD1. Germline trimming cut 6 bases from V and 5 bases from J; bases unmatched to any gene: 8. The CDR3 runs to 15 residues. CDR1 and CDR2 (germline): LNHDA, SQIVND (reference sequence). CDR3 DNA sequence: TGTGCCAGTAGAAGGGACAGGGGGACGGGGACTGAAGCTTTCTTT. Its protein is CASRRDRGTGTEAFF.

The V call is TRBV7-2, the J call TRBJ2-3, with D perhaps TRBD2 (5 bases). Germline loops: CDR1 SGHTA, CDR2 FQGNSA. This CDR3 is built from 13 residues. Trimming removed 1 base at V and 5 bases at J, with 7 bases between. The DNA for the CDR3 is TGTGCCAGCAGCTTAGACCGGGAAGATACGCAGTATTTT. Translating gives CASSLDREDTQYF. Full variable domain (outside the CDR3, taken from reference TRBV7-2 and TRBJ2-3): GAGVSQSPSNKVTEKGKDVELRCDPISGHTALYWYRQSLGQGLEFLIYFQGNSAPDKSGLPSDRFSAERTGGSVSTLTIQRTQQEDSAVYLCASSLDREDTQYFGPGTRLTVL.

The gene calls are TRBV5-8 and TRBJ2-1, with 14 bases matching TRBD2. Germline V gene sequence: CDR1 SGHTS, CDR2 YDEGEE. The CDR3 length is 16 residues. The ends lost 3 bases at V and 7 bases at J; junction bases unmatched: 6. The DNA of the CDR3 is TGTGCCAGCAGCTCGGGACTAGCGGGAGTTCGGAATGAGCAGTTCTTC. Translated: CASSSGLAGVRNEQFF.

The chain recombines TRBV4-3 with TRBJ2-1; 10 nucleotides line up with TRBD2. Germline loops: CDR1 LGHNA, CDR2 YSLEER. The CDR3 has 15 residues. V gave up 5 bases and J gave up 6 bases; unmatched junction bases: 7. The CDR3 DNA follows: TGCGCCAGCAGCTTCAGCGGGAGGGCCGTCAATGAGCAGTTCTTC. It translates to CASSFSGRAVNEQFF.

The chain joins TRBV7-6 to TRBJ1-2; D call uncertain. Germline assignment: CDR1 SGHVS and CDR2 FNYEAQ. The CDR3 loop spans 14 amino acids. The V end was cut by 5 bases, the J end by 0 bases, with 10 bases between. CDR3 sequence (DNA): TGTGCCAGCAGCGAAGAGGTCGCTAACTATGGCTACACCTTC. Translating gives CASSEEVANYGYTF. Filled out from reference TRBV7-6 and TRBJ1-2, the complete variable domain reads GAGVSQSPRYKVTKRGQDVALRCDPISGHVSLYWYRQALGQGPEFLTYFNYEAQQDKSGLPNDRFSAERPEGSISTLTIQRTEQRDSAMYRCASSEEVANYGYTFGSGTRLTVV.

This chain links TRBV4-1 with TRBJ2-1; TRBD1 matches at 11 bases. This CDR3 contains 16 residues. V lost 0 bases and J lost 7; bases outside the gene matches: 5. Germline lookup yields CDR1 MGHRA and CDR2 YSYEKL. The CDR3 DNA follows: TGCGCCAGCAGCCAAGAAAGGACAGGGGGCTGGAATGAGCAGTTCTTC. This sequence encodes CASSQERTGGWNEQFF.

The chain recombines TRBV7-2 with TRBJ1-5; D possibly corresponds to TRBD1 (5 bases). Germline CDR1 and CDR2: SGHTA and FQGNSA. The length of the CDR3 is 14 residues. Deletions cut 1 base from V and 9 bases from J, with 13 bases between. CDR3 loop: CASSLERGWTPQHF. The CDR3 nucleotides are TGTGCCAGCAGCTTAGAGCGGGGCTGGACGCCCCAGCATTTT.

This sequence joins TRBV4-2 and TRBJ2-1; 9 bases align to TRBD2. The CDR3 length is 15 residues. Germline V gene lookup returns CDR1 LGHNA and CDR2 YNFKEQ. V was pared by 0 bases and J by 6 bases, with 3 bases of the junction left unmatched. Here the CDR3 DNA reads TGTGCCAGCAGCCAAGAGGGACTAGCTAGCAATGAGCAGTTCTTC. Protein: CASSQEGLASNEQFF.

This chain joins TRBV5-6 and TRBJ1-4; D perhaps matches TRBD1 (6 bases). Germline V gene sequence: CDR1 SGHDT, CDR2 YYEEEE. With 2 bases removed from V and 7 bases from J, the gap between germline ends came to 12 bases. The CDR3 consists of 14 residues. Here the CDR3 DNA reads TGTGCCAGCAGCTTAAGACAGGAACGTGAAAAACTGTTTTTT. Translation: CASSLRQEREKLFF.

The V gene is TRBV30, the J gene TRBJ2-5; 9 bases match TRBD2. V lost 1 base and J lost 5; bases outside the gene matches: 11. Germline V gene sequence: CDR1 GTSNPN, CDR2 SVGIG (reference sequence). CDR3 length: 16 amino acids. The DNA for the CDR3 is TGTGCCTGGAGTGAGAGGCTAAGGACTAGCGAGGAGACCCAGTACTTC. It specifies CAWSERLRTSEETQYF.

CDR3 in amino acids: CASSPVRLPDTEAFF. The CDR3 region has the DNA TGTGCCAGCTCACCGGTTCGTCTCCCGGACACTGAAGCTTTCTTT. The chain couples TRBV18 to TRBJ1-1; D unclear. With 3 bases removed from V and 3 bases from J, the gap between germline ends came to 14 bases. The CDR3 runs 15 residues. Germline V CDR1 and CDR2: KGHSH, LQKENI.

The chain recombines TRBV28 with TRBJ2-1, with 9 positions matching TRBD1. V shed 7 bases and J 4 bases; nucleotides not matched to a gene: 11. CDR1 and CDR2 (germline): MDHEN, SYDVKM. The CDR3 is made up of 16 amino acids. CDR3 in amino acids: CASKGQGQGPYNEQFF. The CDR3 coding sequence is TGTGCCAGCAAAGGACAGGGACAGGGTCCTTACAATGAGCAGTTCTTC.

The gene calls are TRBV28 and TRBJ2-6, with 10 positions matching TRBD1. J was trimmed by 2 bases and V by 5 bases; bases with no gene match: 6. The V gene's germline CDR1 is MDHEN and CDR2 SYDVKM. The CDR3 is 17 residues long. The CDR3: CASSHRTGGAGANVLTF. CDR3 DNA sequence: TGTGCCAGCAGTCACAGGACAGGGGGAGCTGGGGCCAACGTCCTGACTTTC.

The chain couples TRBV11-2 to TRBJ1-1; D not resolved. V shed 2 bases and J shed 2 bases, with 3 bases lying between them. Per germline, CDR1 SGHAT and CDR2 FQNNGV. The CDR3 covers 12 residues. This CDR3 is CASSLSNTEAFF. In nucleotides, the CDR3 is TGTGCCAGCAGCTTATCTAACACTGAAGCTTTCTTT.

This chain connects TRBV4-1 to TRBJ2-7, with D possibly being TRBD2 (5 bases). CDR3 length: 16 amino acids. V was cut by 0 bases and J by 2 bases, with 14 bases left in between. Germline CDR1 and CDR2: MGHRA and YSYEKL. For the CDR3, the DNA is TGCGCCAGCAGCCAAGAAACGGTCGGGATCACCTACGAGCAGTACTTC. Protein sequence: CASSQETVGITYEQYF.

This CDR3 reads CASSSPTGYKDYGYTF. The DNA of the CDR3 is TGTGCCAGCAGCTCACCCACGGGGTACAAAGACTATGGCTACACCTTC. The J gene is TRBJ1-2, the V gene TRBV7-8; D gene unclear. The length of the CDR3 is 16 residues. Germline CDR1 and CDR2: SGHVS and FQNEAQ. Trimming removed 4 bases from V and 3 bases from J, with 18 bases in between.

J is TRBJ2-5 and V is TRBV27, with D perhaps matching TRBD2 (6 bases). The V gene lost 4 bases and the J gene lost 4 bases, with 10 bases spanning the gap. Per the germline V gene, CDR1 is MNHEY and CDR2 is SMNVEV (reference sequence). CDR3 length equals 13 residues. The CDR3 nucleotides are TGTGCCAGCAGTTATGGGGGGACAGAGACCCAGTACTTC. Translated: CASSYGGTETQYF.

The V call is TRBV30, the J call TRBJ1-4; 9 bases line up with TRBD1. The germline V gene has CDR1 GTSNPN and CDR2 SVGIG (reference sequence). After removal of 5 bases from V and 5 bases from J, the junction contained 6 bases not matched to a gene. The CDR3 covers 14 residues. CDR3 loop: CAWAPGTGNEKLFF. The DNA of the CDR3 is TGTGCCTGGGCCCCCGGGACAGGGAATGAAAAACTGTTTTTT.

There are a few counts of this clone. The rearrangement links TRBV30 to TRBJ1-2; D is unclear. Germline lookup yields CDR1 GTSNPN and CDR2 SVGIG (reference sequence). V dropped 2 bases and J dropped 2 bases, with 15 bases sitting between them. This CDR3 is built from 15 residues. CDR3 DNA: TGTGCCTGGAGTACCAAGCCATCCGGGAACTATGGCTACACCTTC. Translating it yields CAWSTKPSGNYGYTF.

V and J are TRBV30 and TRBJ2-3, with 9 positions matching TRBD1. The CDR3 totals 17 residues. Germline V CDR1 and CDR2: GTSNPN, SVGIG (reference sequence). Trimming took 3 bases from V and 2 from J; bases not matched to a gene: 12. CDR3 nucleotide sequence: TGTGCCTGGAGACCAACCGCCGGGACAGGGCCCACAGATACGCAGTATTTT. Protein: CAWRPTAGTGPTDTQYF.

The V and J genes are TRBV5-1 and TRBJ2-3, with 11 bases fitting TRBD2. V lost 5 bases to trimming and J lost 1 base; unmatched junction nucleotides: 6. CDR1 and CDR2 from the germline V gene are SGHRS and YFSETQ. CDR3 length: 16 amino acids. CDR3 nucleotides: TGCGCCAGCAGTCCCGGGACTAGCGGAGGCACAGATACGCAGTATTTT. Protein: CASSPGTSGGTDTQYF.

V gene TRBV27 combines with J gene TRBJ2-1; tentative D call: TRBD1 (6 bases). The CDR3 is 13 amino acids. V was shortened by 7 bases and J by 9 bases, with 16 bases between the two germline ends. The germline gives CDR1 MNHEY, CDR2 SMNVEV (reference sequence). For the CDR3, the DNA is TGTGCCAGCACCACCTCTTACAGGGCTGAGCAGTTCTTC. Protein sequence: CASTTSYRAEQFF.

The CDR3 spells CASSIVAPGQEYQPQHF. The CDR3 coding sequence is TGTGCCAGTAGTATAGTGGCGCCCGGACAGGAATATCAGCCCCAGCATTTT. V gene TRBV19 combines with J gene TRBJ1-5; 7 bases fit TRBD1. Germline V CDR1 and CDR2: LNHDA, SQIVND (reference sequence). V was clipped by 1 base and J by 5 bases; unmatched bases: 11. CDR3 length equals 17 residues.

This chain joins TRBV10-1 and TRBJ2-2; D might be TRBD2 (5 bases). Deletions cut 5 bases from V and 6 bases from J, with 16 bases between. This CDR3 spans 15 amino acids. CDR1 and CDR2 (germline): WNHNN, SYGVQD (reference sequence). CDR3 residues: CASSPTIGRAGELFF. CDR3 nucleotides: TGCGCCAGCAGTCCCACGATCGGGCGGGCCGGGGAGCTGTTTTTT.

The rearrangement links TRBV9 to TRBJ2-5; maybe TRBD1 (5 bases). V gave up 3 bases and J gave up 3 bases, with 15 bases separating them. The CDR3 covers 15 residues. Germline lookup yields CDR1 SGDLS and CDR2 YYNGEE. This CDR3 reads CASSATLGHKETQYF. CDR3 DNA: TGTGCCAGCAGCGCAACACTGGGGCATAAAGAGACCCAGTACTTC.

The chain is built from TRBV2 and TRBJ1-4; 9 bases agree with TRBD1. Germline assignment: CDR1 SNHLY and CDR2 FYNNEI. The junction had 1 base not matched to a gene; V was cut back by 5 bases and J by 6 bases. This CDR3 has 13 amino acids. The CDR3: CASSWTGDEKLFF. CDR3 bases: TGTGCCAGCAGTTGGACAGGGGATGAAAAACTGTTTTTT.

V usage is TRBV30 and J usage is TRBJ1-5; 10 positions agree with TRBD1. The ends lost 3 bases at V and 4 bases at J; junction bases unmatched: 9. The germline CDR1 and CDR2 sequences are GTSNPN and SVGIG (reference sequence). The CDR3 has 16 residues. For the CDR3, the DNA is TGTGCCTGGAGCGATGACAGGGGGCAGGGGAATCAGCCCCAGCATTTT. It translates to CAWSDDRGQGNQPQHF.